The 24 T cell receptor beta chains listed next were all sequenced from one sample in a study of OX40 agonist ivuxolimab in advanced cancers. Using immunoSEQ multiplex PCR, the repertoire was profiled, and TCRdb retains in-frame clones only, with some absent. The top ten clones hold around 0.53% of a sample with roughly 79,000 clones, over 80% of them seen once. The sequences come from CD4+ or CD8+ T cells sorted from blood, collected in a trial of the OX40 agonist ivuxolimab. These receptor sequences come from an adult with an advanced solid tumor such as melanoma, head and neck, liver or kidney cancer.

The rearrangement uses TRBV11-3 and TRBJ2-2, with 7 bases lining up with TRBD2. J was trimmed by 6 bases and V by 0 bases; bases with no gene match: 7. CDR1 and CDR2 from the germline V gene are SGHNT and YENEEA. CDR3 size: 16 residues. The CDR3 spells CASSLDRPSGPGELFF. CDR3 DNA sequence: TGTGCCAGCAGCTTAGATAGGCCTAGCGGCCCCGGGGAGCTGTTTTTT. The entire variable domain, with the rest obtained from reference TRBV11-3 and TRBJ2-2, is as follows: EAGVVQSPRYKIIEKKQPVAFWCNPISGHNTLYWYLQNLGQGPELLIRYENEEAVDDSQLPKDRFSAERLKGVDSTLKIQPAELGDSAVYLCASSLDRPSGPGELFFGEGSRLTVL.

V and J are TRBV28 and TRBJ1-2, with TRBD1 matching over 8 bases. V was clipped by 0 bases and J by 3 bases; unmatched bases: 0. The CDR3 runs 14 residues. The germline CDR1 and CDR2 sequences are MDHEN and SYDVKM. The CDR3 here is CASSLWDRDYGYTF. The CDR3 DNA is TGTGCCAGCAGTTTATGGGACAGGGACTATGGCTACACCTTC.

This chain joins TRBV2 and TRBJ2-7, with 10 bases that match TRBD2. V dropped 4 bases and J dropped 2; count of bases not matched to a gene: 2. CDR1 and CDR2 from the germline V gene are SNHLY and FYNNEI. CDR3 length: 14 residues. In nucleotides, the CDR3 is TGTGCCAGCAGTGGACTAGCGGGCCCCTACGAGCAGTACTTC. This gives the protein CASSGLAGPYEQYF.

J is TRBJ1-3 and V is TRBV5-1; perhaps TRBD1 as D (5 bases). The ends were cut back, 4 bases at V and 3 bases at J, with 14 bases in the middle. This CDR3 region has 15 residues. Germline V lookup: CDR1 SGHRS, CDR2 YFSETQ. CDR3 protein: CASSTDTGFGNTIYF. Here the CDR3 DNA reads TGCGCCAGCAGCACGGACACAGGATTTGGAAACACCATATATTTT.

The genes are TRBV9 and TRBJ2-1, with 14 bases lining up with TRBD2. CDR3 length: 16 residues. V lost 0 bases to trimming and J lost 5 bases; unmatched junction nucleotides: 1. Germline V gives CDR1 SGDLS, CDR2 YYNGEE. CDR3 sequence: CASSVGTSGRNNEQFF. DNA for the CDR3: TGTGCCAGCAGCGTAGGGACTAGCGGGAGGAACAATGAGCAGTTCTTC.

The chain combines TRBV7-8 with TRBJ2-5; D may be TRBD2 (5 bases). Trimming removed 3 bases from V and 5 bases from J, with 13 bases in between. CDR1 is SGHVS, CDR2 FQNEAQ, per germline. This CDR3 spans 14 amino acids. CDR3 loop: CASSLVSGLETQYF. The CDR3 nucleotides are TGTGCCAGCAGCTTGGTATCGGGGTTGGAGACCCAGTACTTC.

This chain uses TRBV11-3 with TRBJ2-1; 7 bases fit TRBD2. The ends lost 5 bases at V and 4 bases at J; junction bases unmatched: 11. Per germline, CDR1 SGHNT and CDR2 YENEEA. The CDR3 spans 16 residues. CDR3 DNA: TGTGCCAGCAGCCCGAGTCAGGAGCGGGGTTACAATGAGCAGTTCTTC. This encodes CASSPSQERGYNEQFF.

V gene TRBV18 combines with J gene TRBJ2-4, with TRBD1 as a possible D gene (6 bases). CDR1 and CDR2 from the germline V gene are KGHSH and LQKENI. This CDR3 region has 19 residues. Deletions cut 3 bases from V and 4 bases from J, with 25 bases between. The CDR3, as DNA: TGTGCCAGCTCACCGGGTGTTGGGACAACAGGCGGCGGGAAAAACATTCAGTACTTC. Translation: CASSPGVGTTGGGKNIQYF.

The V and J genes are TRBV6-5 and TRBJ2-7; possibly TRBD1 for D (5 bases). The germline V gene encodes CDR1 MNHEY and CDR2 SVGAGI. The CDR3 spans 15 residues. V lost 0 bases, J lost 2 bases, and 11 bases lay in between. The CDR3 reads CASSYSTARAYEQYF. The CDR3 coding sequence is TGTGCCAGCAGTTACTCGACGGCCAGGGCCTACGAGCAGTACTTC.

The V and J genes are TRBV30 and TRBJ1-5; TRBD1 is a possible D gene (6 bases). Germline loops: CDR1 GTSNPN, CDR2 SVGIG (reference sequence). V was clipped by 2 bases and J by 4 bases, with 15 bases between them. This CDR3 has 15 amino acids. The CDR3 protein is CAWSPRTVMNQPQHF. The CDR3 DNA sequence: TGTGCCTGGAGTCCTCGGACAGTGATGAATCAGCCCCAGCATTTT.

The V call is TRBV7-8, the J call TRBJ2-2; D not resolved. Germline CDR1 SGHVS, CDR2 FQNEAQ. The CDR3 is 14 residues long. Between the trimmed V and J ends, which lost 5 bases and 1 base, there was a span of 8 bases. The CDR3 bases are TGTGCCAGCAGCGTCTATCTGAACACCGGGGAGCTGTTTTTT. Translating it yields CASSVYLNTGELFF.

The chain recombines TRBV5-6 with TRBJ1-2; TRBD1 aligns across 7 bases. Per germline, CDR1 SGHDT and CDR2 YYEEEE. J lost 0 bases, V lost 4 bases, and 6 bases had no gene match. This CDR3 has 15 amino acids. The CDR3 loop reads CASSVGTAANYGYTF. CDR3 DNA sequence: TGTGCCAGCAGCGTGGGGACAGCGGCTAACTATGGCTACACCTTC.

The chain carries TRBV30 and TRBJ1-2; D gene ambiguous. Germline loops: CDR1 GTSNPN, CDR2 SVGIG (reference sequence). Trimming stripped 0 bases from V and 4 bases from J, with 12 bases between. This CDR3 is built from 14 residues. CDR3 DNA: TGTGCCTGGAGTGTACGTGAACGTCTCTATGGCTACACCTTC. Translated, it gives CAWSVRERLYGYTF.

The rearrangement uses TRBV5-1 and TRBJ2-3; the match to TRBD2 covers 7 bases. The CDR3 is 14 amino acids. Germline V CDR1 and CDR2: SGHRS, YFSETQ. V gave up 4 bases and J gave up 6 bases; unmatched junction bases: 8. In DNA form, the CDR3 reads TGCGCCAGCAGCAATAGCGGGCTGGAGGATACGCAGTATTTT. The encoded protein is CASSNSGLEDTQYF.

V usage is TRBV28 and J usage is TRBJ2-7, with 12 bases fitting TRBD2. V shed 3 bases and J 7 bases; nucleotides not matched to a gene: 16. This CDR3 region has 18 residues. Germline V gives CDR1 MDHEN, CDR2 SYDVKM. The CDR3 nucleotides read TGTGCCAGCAGTTTGAATATAGGGCGACTAGCGGGAGACGATGAGCAGTACTTC. Its translation is CASSLNIGRLAGDDEQYF.

The chain recombines TRBV4-3 with TRBJ2-2; D unclear. The germline gives CDR1 LGHNA, CDR2 YSLEER. The CDR3 extends over 14 amino acids. Trimming removed 4 bases at V and 4 bases at J, with 10 bases between. The CDR3 region is CASSRTVSTGELFF. The CDR3 DNA follows: TGCGCCAGCAGCCGGACCGTAAGCACCGGGGAGCTGTTTTTT.

This chain connects TRBV10-3 to TRBJ2-5; 7 bases align to TRBD1. The CDR3 spans 14 residues. Germline V CDR1 and CDR2: ENHRY, SYGVKD. J was trimmed by 3 bases and V by 5 bases; bases with no gene match: 6. The CDR3 protein is CAISLQGWEETQYF. The DNA for the CDR3 is TGTGCCATCAGTTTACAGGGGTGGGAAGAGACCCAGTACTTC.

V and J are TRBV5-8 and TRBJ1-1; weak D call: TRBD1 (6 bases). With 4 bases removed from V and 7 bases from J, the gap between germline ends came to 17 bases. The CDR3 covers 14 residues. In germline, CDR1 is SGHTS, CDR2 YDEGEE. DNA of the CDR3: TGTGCCAGCAGCACAGGGTTTCTGAGTATTGAAGCTTTCTTT. This gives the protein CASSTGFLSIEAFF.

This rearrangement joins TRBV9 to TRBJ2-5; no reliable D call. CDR1 is SGDLS and CDR2 is YYNGEE in the germline V gene. Between the trimmed V and J ends, which lost 3 bases and 2 bases, there was a span of 14 bases. This CDR3 contains 15 residues. CDR3 in amino acids: CASSARLNSQETQYF. The CDR3 DNA sequence: TGTGCCAGCAGCGCCCGACTGAATTCTCAAGAGACCCAGTACTTC.

The CDR3 nucleotides read TGTGCCAGCATCGCCCGGGGGGCGAGCACTGAAGCTTTCTTT. This encodes CASIARGASTEAFF. This chain joins TRBV28 and TRBJ1-1, with D possibly being TRBD1 (6 bases). Germline V lookup: CDR1 MDHEN, CDR2 SYDVKM. Trimming pared 7 bases from V and 4 bases from J, leaving 16 bases between. The CDR3 is 14 amino acids.

The chain combines TRBV27 with TRBJ1-5, with 7 bases lining up with TRBD1. Per the germline V gene, CDR1 is MNHEY and CDR2 is SMNVEV (reference sequence). The CDR3 length is 15 residues. The trim removed 4 bases at V and 5 bases at J, leaving 8 bases unmatched. The CDR3 nucleotides are TGTGCCAGCAGTTCTCTCGGACAGGTATATCAGCCCCAGCATTTT. The encoded protein is CASSSLGQVYQPQHF.

This clone was observed a few times. The chain combines TRBV27 with TRBJ1-1, with unresolved D. The CDR3 is 13 amino acids. The V end was cut by 2 bases, the J end by 3 bases, with 7 bases between. Germline loops: CDR1 MNHEY, CDR2 SMNVEV (reference sequence). CDR3 amino acids: CASSLRQDTEAFF. The CDR3 region has the DNA TGTGCCAGCAGTTTACGGCAGGACACTGAAGCTTTCTTT.

CDR3: CASSRTGGWAEAFF. For the CDR3, the DNA is TGTGCCAGCAGCCGCACAGGGGGCTGGGCTGAAGCTTTCTTT. The chain combines TRBV6-1 with TRBJ1-1, with TRBD1 identical over 9 bases. The CDR3 loop spans 14 amino acids. J lost 6 bases, V lost 6 bases, and 8 bases had no gene match. CDR1 and CDR2 from the germline V gene are MNHNS and SASEGT.

This clone showed up just once. The genes are TRBV7-2 and TRBJ2-4; D perhaps matches TRBD1 (8 bases). The CDR3 runs 14 residues. Germline-derived CDR1 and CDR2 are SGHTA and FQGNSA. The V end was cut by 2 bases, the J end by 7 bases, with 12 bases between. CDR3 loop: CASSLLQGGNIQYF. The CDR3 region has the DNA TGTGCCAGCAGCTTATTACAGGGGGGGAACATTCAGTACTTC.